The subject of this entry is one TCR beta chain. This sample also contains other DNA sequences that code for the same CDR3. Germline V gene lookup returns CDR1 ENHRY and CDR2 SYGVKD. The CDR3 consists of 15 residues. The V gene end was trimmed by 7 bases and the J gene end by 3 bases; junction bases not matched to a gene: 5. This sample was included in a study of blood T cell repertoires in COVID-19. TCRdb keeps only in-frame clones here, not all; method: immunoSEQ multiplex PCR. Of tens of thousands of clones detected, roughly 89% appear once; the ten largest clones hold roughly 8.6%. The specimen sequenced was peripheral blood. This receptor was identified in a human donor with active COVID-19. The donor label of this sample is uncertain. This chain links TRBV10-3 with TRBJ2-1; TRBD2 agrees at 11 bases. CDR3 coding DNA: TGTGCCATCACCGGCACTAGCGGGGGCTACAATGAGCAGTTCTTC. Encoded protein: CAITGTSGGYNEQFF.